The following is a T cell receptor (beta chain) sequence with its context. The antigen is not known. This record comes from a study of Tregs in tolerant kidney transplant recipients. This table comes from immunoSEQ multiplex PCR, and its TCRdb copy is limited to in-frame clones, with some not included. The table lists about 15,000 clones, about 92% of them singletons. Trimming removed 7 bases from V and 4 bases from J, with 11 bases in between. CDR3 size: 13 residues. CDR1 and CDR2 from the germline V gene are MDHEN and SYDVKM. Findings and caveats of the study: Findings come from small patient numbers and require larger validation. Expanding Tregs on activated donor B cells appeared to best identify donor-specific TCRbeta clones. No direct test of biological reproducibility was done here.

Unstimulated regulatory T cells (CD4+CD25+CD127-), CD4+CD25- non-regulatory cells, CD4 and CD8 cells were FACS-sorted from thawed PBMCs. The chain combines TRBV28 with TRBJ2-1; a possible D gene is TRBD2 (6 bases). Sequencing was done on a sample of CD8+ T cells from blood. This clonotype originated in a human donor in good health. The CDR3 sequence is CASNAGRYNEQFF. CDR3 bases: TGTGCCAGCAATGCGGGGAGATACAATGAGCAGTTCTTC.